The source of this TCR beta chain is a study of shared clonotypes between healthy human individuals. With 1 base clipped from V and 2 bases from J, the junction kept 7 bases outside the gene matches. Germline loops: CDR1 GTSNPN, CDR2 SVGIG (reference sequence). This CDR3 has 15 residues. Every donor was a Caucasian adult from Nashville, Tennessee. The unsorted PBMC replicate PCRs were performed with about 300 ng DNA, around 32,000 T cell genomes. In the authors' workflow: Without quality scores, immunoSEQ junctional reads could not be filtered like full-length reads. The data were produced by immunoSEQ multiplex PCR, yet TCRdb's version contains in-frame clones alone and is incomplete. The V and J calls and clone size were taken over from that table, and D and trimming were inferred from the DNA. The sample lists around 450,000 clones; roughly 77% were seen once.

V is TRBV30 and J is TRBJ1-2; 7 nucleotides line up with TRBD1. The sequenced sample was PBMCs. The sequence derives from a woman in her 40s in good health. Some clones in this sample may be carry-over from other donors' samples. CDR3 sequence (DNA): TGTGCCTGGAGTGGAGAACGGACAGGAAACTATGGCTACACCTTC. It is translated as CAWSGERTGNYGYTF. The full variable domain, with the rest looked up from reference TRBV30 and TRBJ1-2, is SQTIHQWPATLVQPVGSPLSLECTVEGTSNPNLYWYRQAAGRGLQLLFYSVGIGQISSEVPQNLSASRPQDRQFILSSKKLLLSDSGFYLCAWSGERTGNYGYTFGSGTRLTVV.